The present entry profiles one T cell receptor beta chain with its context. The germline CDR1 and CDR2 sequences are SGHTA and FQGNSA. V lost 6 bases to trimming and J lost 7 bases; unmatched junction nucleotides: 11. The CDR3 is made up of 15 amino acids. This entry belongs to a study of blood T cell repertoires in COVID-19. The assay was immunoSEQ multiplex PCR, and TCRdb's table has in-frame clones only and misses some. The sample records some 64,000 clones, approximately 80% being singletons. This TCR was recovered from a man in his fifties or sixties with COVID-19, enrolled during active disease. The J gene is TRBJ1-4, the V gene TRBV7-2, with 7 bases that match TRBD1. The sequencing sample was made of peripheral blood. CDR3 DNA: TGTGCCAGCAGAAGACCGGGAGGGGGCGGTGAAAAACTGTTTTTT. Its translation: CASRRPGGGGEKLFF.